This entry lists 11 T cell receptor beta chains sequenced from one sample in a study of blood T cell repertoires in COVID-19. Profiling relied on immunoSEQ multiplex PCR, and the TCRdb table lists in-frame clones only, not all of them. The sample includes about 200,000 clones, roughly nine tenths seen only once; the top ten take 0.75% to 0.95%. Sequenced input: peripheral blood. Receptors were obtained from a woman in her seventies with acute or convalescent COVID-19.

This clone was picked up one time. CDR3 DNA: TGCGCCAGCAGCCCGACTAGCGGGAGGAGTACCGGGGAGCTGTTTTTT. It encodes CASSPTSGRSTGELFF. V gene TRBV5-1 combines with J gene TRBJ2-2, with 13 nucleotides matching TRBD2. CDR1 SGHRS and CDR2 YFSETQ come from the germline V gene. This CDR3 contains 16 residues. The ends lost 4 bases at V and 5 bases at J; junction bases unmatched: 5.

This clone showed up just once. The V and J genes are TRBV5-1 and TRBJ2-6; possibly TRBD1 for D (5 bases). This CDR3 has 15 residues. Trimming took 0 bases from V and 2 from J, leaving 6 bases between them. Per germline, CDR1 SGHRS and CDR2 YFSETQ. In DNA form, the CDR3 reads TGCGCCAGCAGCTTGGAGGGGACTGGGGCCAACGTCCTGACTTTC. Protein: CASSLEGTGANVLTF.

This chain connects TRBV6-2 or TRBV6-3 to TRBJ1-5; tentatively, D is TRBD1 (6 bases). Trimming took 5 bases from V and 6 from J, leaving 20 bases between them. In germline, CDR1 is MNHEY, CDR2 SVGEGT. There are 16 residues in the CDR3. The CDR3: CASSLARQVAPQPQHF. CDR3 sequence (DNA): TGTGCCAGCAGTCTCGCGAGACAGGTGGCCCCTCAGCCCCAGCATTTT.

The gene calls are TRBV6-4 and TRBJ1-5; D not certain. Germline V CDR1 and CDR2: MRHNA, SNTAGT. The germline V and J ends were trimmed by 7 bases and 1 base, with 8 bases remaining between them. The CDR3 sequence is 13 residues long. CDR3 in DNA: TGTGCCAGCACCCTGACAAGCAATCAGCCCCAGCATTTT. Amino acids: CASTLTSNQPQHF.

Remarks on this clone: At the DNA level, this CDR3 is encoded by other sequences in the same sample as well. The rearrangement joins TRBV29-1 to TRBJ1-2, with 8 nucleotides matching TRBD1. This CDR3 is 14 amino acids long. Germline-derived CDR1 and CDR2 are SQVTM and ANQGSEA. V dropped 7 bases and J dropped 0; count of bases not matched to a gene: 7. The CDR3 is CSAAGTGSNYGYTF. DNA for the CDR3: TGCAGCGCCGCCGGGACAGGATCTAACTATGGCTACACCTTC.

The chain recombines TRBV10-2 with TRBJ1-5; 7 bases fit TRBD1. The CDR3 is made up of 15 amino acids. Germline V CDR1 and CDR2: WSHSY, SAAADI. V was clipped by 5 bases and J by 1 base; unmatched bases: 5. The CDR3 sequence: CASSSGGASNQPQHF. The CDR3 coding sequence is TGCGCCAGCAGTTCAGGGGGTGCAAGCAATCAGCCCCAGCATTTT.

The CDR3: CASSQSRGEGRGYGYTF. The CDR3 DNA is TGTGCCAGCAGCCAATCTCGAGGGGAGGGGCGCGGCTATGGCTACACCTTC. The chain employs TRBV7-2 and TRBJ1-2, with D tentatively TRBD1 (5 bases). The CDR3 has 17 residues. Germline-derived CDR1 and CDR2 are SGHTA and FQGNSA. With 5 bases removed from V and 4 bases from J, the gap between germline ends came to 23 bases.

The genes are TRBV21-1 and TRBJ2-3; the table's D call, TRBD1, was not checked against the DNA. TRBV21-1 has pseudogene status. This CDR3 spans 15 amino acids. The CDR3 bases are TGTGCCAGCAGCAAAGAGACAGGGGGTAAAGATACGCAGTATTTT. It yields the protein CASSKETGGKDTQYF.

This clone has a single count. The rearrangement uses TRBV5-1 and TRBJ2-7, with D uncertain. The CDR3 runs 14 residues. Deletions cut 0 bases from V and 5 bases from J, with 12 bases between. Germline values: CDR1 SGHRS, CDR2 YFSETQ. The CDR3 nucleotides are TGCGCCAGCAGCTTGGGTCAGGTGAGACACGAGCAGTACTTC. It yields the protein CASSLGQVRHEQYF. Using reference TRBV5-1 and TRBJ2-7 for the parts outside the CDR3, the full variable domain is KAGVTQTPRYLIKTRGQQVTLSCSPISGHRSVSWYQQTPGQGLQFLFEYFSETQRNKGNFPGRFSGRQFSNSRSEMNVSTLELGDSALYLCASSLGQVRHEQYFGPGTRLTVT.

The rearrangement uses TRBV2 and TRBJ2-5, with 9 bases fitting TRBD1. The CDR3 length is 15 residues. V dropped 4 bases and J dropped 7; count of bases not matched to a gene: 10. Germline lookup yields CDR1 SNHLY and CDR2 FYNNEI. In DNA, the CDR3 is TGTGCCAGCAGTGTCCAAACGGGACAGGGAGGGACCCAGTACTTC. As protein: CASSVQTGQGGTQYF. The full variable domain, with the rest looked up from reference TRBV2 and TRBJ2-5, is EPEVTQTPSHQVTQMGQEVILRCVPISNHLYFYWYRQILGQKVEFLVSFYNNEISEKSEIFDDQFSVERPDGSNFTLKIRSTKLEDSAMYFCASSVQTGQGGTQYFGPGTRLLVL.

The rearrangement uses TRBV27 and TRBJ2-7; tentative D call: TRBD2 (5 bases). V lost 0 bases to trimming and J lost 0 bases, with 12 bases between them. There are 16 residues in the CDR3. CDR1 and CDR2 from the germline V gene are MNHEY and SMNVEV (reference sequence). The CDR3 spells CASSLSPGYASYEQYF. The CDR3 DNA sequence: TGTGCCAGCAGTTTATCGCCGGGGTATGCCTCCTACGAGCAGTACTTC.